This T cell receptor (beta chain) came from a study of T cells in Graves' hyperthyroidism and ophthalmopathy. Amplification of TCR beta CDR3 regions used RNA as the template. First-round RT-PCR with HTBI primers amplified the TCR CDR3 region. TCRdb processed the multiplex PCR reads anew with MiXCR; each CDR3 protein has one entry. This table holds some 380,000 distinct CDR3 sequences, about 13% found once. Ahead of any ophthalmopathy symptoms, the blood sample was obtained at the first diagnosis of hyperthyroidism. Each 10 ml fresh peripheral blood draw supplied the PBMCs. This clonotype was observed many times. Antigen unknown. General observations from the study: Blood held most thyroid clonotypes expanded above 0.001 frequency.

V was trimmed by 4 bases and J by 2 bases, leaving 15 bases between them. The germline CDR1 and CDR2 sequences are SEHNR and FQNEAQ (reference sequence). This CDR3 contains 15 residues. Material for sequencing was blood. The clonotype comes from a man between 25 and 39 years old with Graves' hyperthyroidism that later progressed to Graves' ophthalmopathy. This rearrangement joins TRBV7-9 to TRBJ2-7; D may correspond to TRBD1 or TRBD2 (7 bases each). This CDR3 is CASSWLGGGTYEQYF. In DNA form, the CDR3 reads TGTGCCAGCAGCTGGTTGGGAGGGGGCACCTACGAGCAGTACTTC.